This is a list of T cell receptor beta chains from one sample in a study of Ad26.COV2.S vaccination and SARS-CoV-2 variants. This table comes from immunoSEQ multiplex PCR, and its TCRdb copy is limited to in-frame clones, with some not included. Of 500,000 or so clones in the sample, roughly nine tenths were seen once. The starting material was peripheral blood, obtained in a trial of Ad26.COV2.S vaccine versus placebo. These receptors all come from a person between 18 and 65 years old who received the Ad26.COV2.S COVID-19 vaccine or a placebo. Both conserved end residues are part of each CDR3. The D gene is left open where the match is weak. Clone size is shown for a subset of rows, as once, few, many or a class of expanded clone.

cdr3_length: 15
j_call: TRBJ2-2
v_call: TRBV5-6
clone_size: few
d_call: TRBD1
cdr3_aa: CASSSDRGNTGELFF
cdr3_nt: TGTGCCAGCAGTTCCGACAGGGGGAACACCGGGGAGCTGTTTTTT

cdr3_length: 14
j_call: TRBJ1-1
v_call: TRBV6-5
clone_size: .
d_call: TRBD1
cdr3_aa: CASSYDRADTEAFF
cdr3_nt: TGTGCCAGCAGTTACGACAGGGCGGACACTGAAGCTTTCTTT

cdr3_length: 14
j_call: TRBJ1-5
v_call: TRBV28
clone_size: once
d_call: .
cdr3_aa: CASSLSGSNQPQHF
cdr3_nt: TGTGCCAGCAGTTTATCCGGCAGCAATCAGCCCCAGCATTTT

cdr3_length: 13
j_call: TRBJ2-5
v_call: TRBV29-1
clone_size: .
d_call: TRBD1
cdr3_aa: CSVVTGPGETQYF
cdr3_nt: TGCAGCGTTGTGACAGGGCCAGGGGAGACCCAGTACTTC

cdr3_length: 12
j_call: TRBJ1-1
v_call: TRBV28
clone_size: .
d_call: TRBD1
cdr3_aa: CASSPPDRAAFF
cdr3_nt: TGTGCCAGCAGTCCTCCGGACAGGGCGGCTTTCTTT

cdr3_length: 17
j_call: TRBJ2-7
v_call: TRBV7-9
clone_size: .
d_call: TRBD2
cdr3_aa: CASSLERGFPLPYEQYF
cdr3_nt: TGTGCCAGCAGCTTAGAGCGGGGTTTCCCTCTTCCCTACGAGCAGTACTTC

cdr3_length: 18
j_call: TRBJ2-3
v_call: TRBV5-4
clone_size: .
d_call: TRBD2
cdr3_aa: CASSLGASGGPGVDTQYF
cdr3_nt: TGTGCCAGCAGCTTGGGGGCTAGCGGGGGGCCGGGGGTAGATACGCAGTATTTT

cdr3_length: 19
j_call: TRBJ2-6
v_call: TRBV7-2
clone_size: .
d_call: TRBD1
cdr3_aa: CASNLLTRGPSSGANVLTF
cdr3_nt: TGTGCCAGCAACCTACTGACCAGGGGGCCGTCCTCTGGGGCCAACGTCCTGACTTTC

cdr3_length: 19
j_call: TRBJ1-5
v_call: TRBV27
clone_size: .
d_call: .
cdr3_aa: CASSLWGAPRLWGSQPQHF
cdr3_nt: TGTGCCAGCAGTTTATGGGGAGCGCCCCGTCTCTGGGGTAGTCAGCCCCAGCATTTT

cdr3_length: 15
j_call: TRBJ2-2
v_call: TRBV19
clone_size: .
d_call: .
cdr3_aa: CASSKIETSTGELFF
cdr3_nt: TGTGCCAGTAGTAAAATTGAAACCTCCACCGGGGAGCTGTTTTTT

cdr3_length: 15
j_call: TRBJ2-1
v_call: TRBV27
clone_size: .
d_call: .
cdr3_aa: CASSYAGSSYNEQFF
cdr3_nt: TGTGCCAGCAGTTATGCAGGGTCCTCCTACAATGAGCAGTTCTTC

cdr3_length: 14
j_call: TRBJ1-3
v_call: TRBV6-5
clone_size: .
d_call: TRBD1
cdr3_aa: CASHRGLSGNTIYF
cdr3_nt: TGTGCCAGCCACAGGGGACTCTCTGGAAACACCATATATTTT